This entry lists 2 T cell receptor beta chains sequenced from one sample in a study of T cells in Graves' hyperthyroidism and ophthalmopathy. The TCR beta CDR3 regions underwent amplification using RNA transcripts as the source. During a first-round RT-PCR of the TCR CDR3, the HTBI primer set was used. TCRdb processed the multiplex PCR reads anew with MiXCR; each CDR3 protein has one entry. The sample yields around 450,000 distinct CDR3 sequences, roughly 14% seen once. Specimen: blood. Receptors originate from a woman younger than 30 with Graves' hyperthyroidism.

This clonotype was detected ten times or more. This rearrangement joins TRBV10-3 to TRBJ2-7; 8 bases fit TRBD1. V dropped 7 bases and J dropped 5; count of bases not matched to a gene: 16. There are 16 residues in the CDR3. The germline CDR1 and CDR2 sequences are ENHRY and SYGVKD. The DNA for the CDR3 is TGTGCCATCAAAGCCACGACTATCGGACAGGGTAACGAGCAGTACTTC. Its protein product is CAIKATTIGQGNEQYF.

This clonotype was detected ten times or more. The J gene is TRBJ1-1, the V gene TRBV30; D not certain. This CDR3 region has 11 residues. Germline CDR1 GTSNPN, CDR2 SVGIG (reference sequence). The CDR3 DNA reads as TGTGCTATTAGACCGAACACTGAAGCTTTCTTT. Translation gives CAIRPNTEAFF.